The present T cell receptor (beta chain) was sequenced within a study of cytomegalovirus exposure and HLA in healthy donors. Study in general: In a later analysis, the 100 to 150 validation repertoires were reported to have used the same platform as the 650 to 800 first-cohort repertoires. Findings and limits, study-wide: The study flagged approximately 180 TCR beta chains as cytomegalovirus-associated.

The CDR3 loop spans 14 amino acids. V lost 3 bases to trimming and J lost 3 bases; unmatched junction nucleotides: 3. Germline CDR1 MNHEY, CDR2 SMNVEV (reference sequence). Profiling relied on immunoSEQ multiplex PCR, and the TCRdb table lists in-frame clones only, not all of them. The sample yields 230,000 or so clones, just over 85% seen once. As concerns this clone: The antigen remains unidentified.

The donors were part of the approximately 130-subject validation cohort, which stood apart from the roughly 680-subject first cohort. The receptor was derived from a woman aged 18-35 years in good health and CMV-seronegative. Sequences were obtained from PBMCs. This sequence joins TRBV27 and TRBJ1-1; 8 nucleotides agree with TRBD1. The CDR3 protein is CASSFRDRHTEAFF. CDR3 nucleotides: TGTGCCAGCAGTTTCCGGGACAGGCACACTGAAGCTTTCTTT.